A selection of T cell receptor beta chains follows, all from one sample in a study of cytomegalovirus exposure and HLA in healthy donors. Profiling relied on immunoSEQ multiplex PCR, and the TCRdb table lists in-frame clones only, not all of them. The top ten hold over 1.5% of the sample, which has roughly 190,000 clones, roughly 78% seen once. Sequences were obtained from PBMCs. These TCRs come from a girl aged 10 to 17 in good health and CMV-seropositive. Both conserved end residues are part of each CDR3. D genes are given only for firm matches. A row's size may be missing; if present it is once, few, many or a size class.

D gene,V gene,clone size,J gene,CDR3 length,CDR3 protein,CDR3 DNA
TRBD1,TRBV9,-,TRBJ1-6,16,CASSGRDSSYNSPLHF,TGTGCCAGCAGCGGCCGGGACAGCTCCTATAATTCACCCCTCCACTTT
TRBD2,TRBV5-1,-,TRBJ2-7,15,CASSLTVAGGNEQYF,TGCGCCAGCAGCTTGACTGTGGCGGGGGGAAACGAGCAGTACTTC
TRBD1,TRBV7-8,few,TRBJ1-2,15,CASSSGTGVDYGYTF,TGTGCCAGCAGCTCTGGGACAGGGGTCGACTATGGCTACACCTTC
-,TRBV7-6,-,TRBJ1-2,12,CASGDTNYGYTF,TGTGCCTCAGGGGACACAAACTATGGCTACACCTTC
-,TRBV27,-,TRBJ1-6,13,CASSLDLASPLHF,TGTGCCAGCAGTCTCGACCTAGCTTCACCCCTCCACTTT
TRBD2,TRBV4-2,-,TRBJ2-3,15,CASSQTSGGTDTQYF,TGTGCCAGCAGCCAAACTAGCGGGGGTACAGATACGCAGTATTTT
TRBD1,TRBV7-9,-,TRBJ1-2,14,CASSLGTGGNGYTF,TGTGCCAGCAGCTTAGGGACAGGGGGAAATGGCTACACCTTC
-,TRBV27,-,TRBJ1-6,18,CASTTSVGHLFDNSPLHF,TGTGCCAGCACCACTTCGGTAGGACACCTTTTCGATAATTCACCCCTCCACTTT
TRBD2,TRBV5-6,-,TRBJ2-7,14,CASSLGGRGNEQYF,TGTGCCAGCAGCTTGGGAGGGCGGGGGAACGAGCAGTACTTC
TRBD2,TRBV7-6,-,TRBJ2-7,14,CASSSASGDYEQYF,TGTGCCAGCAGCAGCGCTAGCGGAGATTACGAGCAGTACTTC
-,TRBV9,-,TRBJ1-3,14,CASSDRGSGNTIYF,TGTGCCAGCAGCGACCGGGGCTCTGGAAACACCATATATTTT